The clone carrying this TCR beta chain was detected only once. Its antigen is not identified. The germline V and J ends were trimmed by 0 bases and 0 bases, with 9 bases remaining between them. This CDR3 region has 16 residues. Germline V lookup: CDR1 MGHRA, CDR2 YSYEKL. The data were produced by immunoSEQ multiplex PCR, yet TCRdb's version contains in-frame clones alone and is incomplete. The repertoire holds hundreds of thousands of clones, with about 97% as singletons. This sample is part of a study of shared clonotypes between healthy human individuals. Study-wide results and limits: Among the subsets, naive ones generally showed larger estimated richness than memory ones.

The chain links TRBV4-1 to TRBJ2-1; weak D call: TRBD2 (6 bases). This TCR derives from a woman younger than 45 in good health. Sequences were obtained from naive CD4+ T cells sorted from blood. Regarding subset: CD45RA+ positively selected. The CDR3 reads CASSQDLAASYNEQFF. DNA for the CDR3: TGCGCCAGCAGCCAAGATTTAGCGGCCTCCTACAATGAGCAGTTCTTC.